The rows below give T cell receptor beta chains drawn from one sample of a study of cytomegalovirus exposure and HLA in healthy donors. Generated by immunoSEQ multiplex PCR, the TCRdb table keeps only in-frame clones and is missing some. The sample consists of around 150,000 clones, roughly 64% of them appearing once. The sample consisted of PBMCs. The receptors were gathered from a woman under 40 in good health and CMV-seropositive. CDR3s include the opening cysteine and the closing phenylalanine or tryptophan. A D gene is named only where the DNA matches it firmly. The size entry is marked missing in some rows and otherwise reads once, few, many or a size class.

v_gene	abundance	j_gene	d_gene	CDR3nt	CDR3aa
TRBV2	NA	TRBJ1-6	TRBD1	TGTGCCAGCAGTGGGGACAGGGGGAATTCACCCCTCCACTTT	CASSGDRGNSPLHF
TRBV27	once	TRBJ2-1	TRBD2	TGTGCCAGCAGTTTTACGGCGGGGGGGCCGAGGGATGAGCAGTTCTTC	CASSFTAGGPRDEQFF
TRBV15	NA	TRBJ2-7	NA	TGTGCCACCAGCAGGGGCTCCCCATCGGACGAGCAGTACTTC	CATSRGSPSDEQYF
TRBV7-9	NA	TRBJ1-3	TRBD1	TGTGCCAGCAGCCCCCAGACAGGGAAATGGAACACCATATATTTT	CASSPQTGKWNTIYF
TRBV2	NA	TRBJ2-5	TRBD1	TGTGCCAGCAGTGGAGACAGGGCGTCCAGTGAGACCCAGTACTTC	CASSGDRASSETQYF
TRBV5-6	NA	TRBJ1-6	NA	TGTGCCGGCAGCTTCGCCTATAATTCACCCCTCCACTTT	CAGSFAYNSPLHF
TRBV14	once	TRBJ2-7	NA	TGTGCCAGCAGCCAAACTAAGGGACTGGCCTACGAGCAGTACTTC	CASSQTKGLAYEQYF
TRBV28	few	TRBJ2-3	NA	TGTGCCAGCAGTCGTGGGCCAGATACGCAGTATTTT	CASSRGPDTQYF
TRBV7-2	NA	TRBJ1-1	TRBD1	TGTGCCAGCAGCGTGACAGGGGGATTATCTGAAGCTTTCTTT	CASSVTGGLSEAFF
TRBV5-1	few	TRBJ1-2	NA	TGCGCCAGCAGCTTAGCGGGCCAGGTTAACTATGGCTACACCTTC	CASSLAGQVNYGYTF
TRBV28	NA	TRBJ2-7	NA	TGTGCCAGCAGTTTAGAGGGGACCGGGGGCTACGAGCAGTACTTC	CASSLEGTGGYEQYF
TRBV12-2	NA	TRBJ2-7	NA	TGTGCAAGTCGCTTAGGTCCAGGCTTCTTGGAGCAGTACTTC	CASRLGPGFLEQYF
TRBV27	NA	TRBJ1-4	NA	TGTGCCAGCAGGCTATTCTCGACACCCTATTTGTCTGAAAAACTGTTTTTT	CASRLFSTPYLSEKLFF
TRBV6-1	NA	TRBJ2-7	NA	TGTGCCAGCAGGCGGACAGCTTCGACGGGGGAGCAGTACTTC	CASRRTASTGEQYF
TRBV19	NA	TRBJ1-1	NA	TGTGCCAGTAGTACCTTCACCACAGGCTTGAACACTGAAGCTTTCTTT	CASSTFTTGLNTEAFF
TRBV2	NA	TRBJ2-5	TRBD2	TGTGCCAGCGCCGGCGGGAGCGGGGAGACCCAGTACTTC	CASAGGSGETQYF
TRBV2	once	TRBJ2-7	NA	TGTGCCAGCAGTGAGGGGCACCGCACAGGGCAGTACTTC	CASSEGHRTGQYF